One sample yielded the 29 T cell receptor beta chains listed below, sequenced in a study of CXCR3-negative and CXCR3-positive naive CD8 T cells. General study results and limits: In CXCR3-positive naive cells, the TRB CDR3s were more hydrophobic than in CXCR3-negative naive cells.

The authors made the TRB cDNA libraries by 5' RACE using UMI labels. One entry per CDR3 protein, without DNA, is what TCRdb gives after re-calling the 5' RACE reads. Across about 110,000 distinct CDR3 sequences, the top ten clones capture roughly 0.38% of the sample. These receptors have no identified antigens. Sample: naive CXCR3+ CD8+ T cells from blood. Specified subset: CD45RO-CCR7+CD27+CD95- naive CD8+ T cells expressing CXCR3 (TNR3+). The source is a human donor in good health. Some clones in this sample may be carry-over from other donors' samples.

J is TRBJ2-1 and V is TRBV24-1; TCRdb indicates TRBD2, and absent DNA this call remains unverified. The length of the CDR3 is 15 residues. Germline V gene sequence: CDR1 KGHDR, CDR2 SFDVKD. The CDR3 is CATSDSSGAYNEQFF.

The chain joins TRBV4-1 to TRBJ2-7; TCRdb designates TRBD1, a call that cannot be tested without DNA. The CDR3 is 15 amino acids. CDR1 and CDR2 from the germline V gene are MGHRA and YSYEKL. This CDR3 is CASSQRDRESYEQYF.

The chain uses TRBV28 and TRBJ2-7; absent DNA, TCRdb's TRBD1 call cannot be checked. This CDR3 has 15 residues. Germline-derived CDR1 and CDR2 are MDHEN and SYDVKM. CDR3 loop: CASSGETGVTYEQYF.

The chain couples TRBV29-1 to TRBJ2-7; TCRdb picks TRBD1, but there is no DNA to check that call. The CDR3 spans 13 residues. CDR1 SQVTM and CDR2 ANQGSEA come from the germline V gene. CDR3 protein: CSVEAGEGYEQYF.

The V gene is TRBV7-9, the J gene TRBJ2-1; TCRdb calls TRBD2, which cannot be checked without DNA. The length of the CDR3 is 14 residues. CDR1 and CDR2 from the germline V gene are SEHNR and FQNEAQ (reference sequence). The CDR3: CASSSGPAYNEQFF.

The rearrangement links TRBV12-3 or TRBV12-4 to TRBJ2-1; TCRdb reports TRBD2, a call that lacks DNA to check it against. This CDR3 spans 14 amino acids. CDR3 residues: CASSLSQGGHEQFF.

The rearrangement links TRBV7-2 to TRBJ2-3; the TCRdb D gene call, TRBD2, has no DNA to confirm it. The CDR3 is 15 amino acids. Germline V gene lookup returns CDR1 SGHTA and CDR2 FQGNSA. CDR3 loop: CASSAGTSGPDTQYF.

V and J are TRBV2 and TRBJ2-7; the D gene TCRdb calls, TRBD2, cannot be checked with no DNA. The CDR3 totals 14 residues. Germline CDR1 SNHLY, CDR2 FYNNEI. This CDR3 reads CASSEASGGYEQYF. Full variable domain (outside the CDR3, taken from reference TRBV2 and TRBJ2-7): EPEVTQTPSHQVTQMGQEVILRCVPISNHLYFYWYRQILGQKVEFLVSFYNNEISEKSEIFDDQFSVERPDGSNFTLKIRSTKLEDSAMYFCASSEASGGYEQYFGPGTRLTVT.

This chain links TRBV29-1 with TRBJ2-1. From germline, CDR1 is SQVTM and CDR2 ANQGSEA. The CDR3 is made up of 15 amino acids. The CDR3 sequence: CSVGDPGVSYNEQFF.

This sequence joins TRBV11-2 and TRBJ2-1; TCRdb's D call of TRBD2 is untestable without DNA. This CDR3 contains 15 residues. The germline gives CDR1 SGHAT, CDR2 FQNNGV. The CDR3 is CASSLGASKENEQFF.

The chain joins TRBV29-1 to TRBJ1-3; TCRdb returns TRBD1, unconfirmable since there is no DNA. CDR3 size: 13 residues. Germline CDR1 SQVTM, CDR2 ANQGSEA. This CDR3 is CSVGTGSGNTIYF.

This chain links TRBV5-1 with TRBJ2-5. The CDR3 runs 14 residues. From germline, CDR1 is SGHRS and CDR2 YFSETQ. CDR3: CASSGSRGEETQYF.

The chain is built from TRBV4-1 and TRBJ2-5; TCRdb picks TRBD1, but there is no DNA to check that call. This CDR3 has 13 residues. CDR1 and CDR2 (germline): MGHRA, YSYEKL. The CDR3 sequence is CASSQVPGETQYF.

The V call is TRBV9, the J call TRBJ2-1; the D gene TCRdb calls, TRBD2, cannot be checked with no DNA. CDR1 and CDR2 (germline): SGDLS, YYNGEE. This CDR3 spans 18 amino acids. The CDR3 here is CASSVSPATSGTTFEQFF.

The CDR3 here is CASRPHRASGGYTF. This chain connects TRBV12-3 or TRBV12-4 to TRBJ1-2; the D gene TCRdb calls, TRBD1, cannot be checked with no DNA. This CDR3 is 14 amino acids long.

CDR3 loop: CASSSMTGRGYEQYF. The gene calls are TRBV11-3 and TRBJ2-7; TCRdb selects TRBD1, and the lack of DNA leaves this call unchecked. The CDR3 runs 15 residues. The V gene's germline CDR1 is SGHNT and CDR2 YENEEA. Variable domain in full (rest from reference TRBV11-3 and TRBJ2-7): EAGVVQSPRYKIIEKKQPVAFWCNPISGHNTLYWYLQNLGQGPELLIRYENEEAVDDSQLPKDRFSAERLKGVDSTLKIQPAELGDSAVYLCASSSMTGRGYEQYFGPGTRLTVT.

The chain carries TRBV19 and TRBJ1-2; TCRdb returns TRBD1, unconfirmable since there is no DNA. Germline-derived CDR1 and CDR2 are LNHDA and SQIVND (reference sequence). This CDR3 spans 16 amino acids. The CDR3 sequence: CASSIGTGGSNYGYTF. Supplemented by reference TRBV19 and TRBJ1-2, the full variable domain reads DGGITQSPKYLFRKEGQNVTLSCEQNLNHDAMYWYRQDPGQGLRLIYYSQIVNDFQKGDIAEGYSVSREKKESFPLTVTSAQKNPTAFYLCASSIGTGGSNYGYTFGSGTRLTVV.

The CDR3: CSVEVYGNEQFF. This chain uses TRBV29-1 with TRBJ2-1. The germline V gene has CDR1 SQVTM and CDR2 ANQGSEA. This CDR3 has 12 amino acids.

The chain uses TRBV5-1 and TRBJ2-1; no DNA is available, so the TRBD2 call from TCRdb remains unchecked. Germline CDR1 reads SGHRS; CDR2 reads YFSETQ. The CDR3 runs 11 residues. CDR3 region: CASQSGNEQFF.

The chain links TRBV14 to TRBJ1-6. Germline lookup yields CDR1 SGHDN and CDR2 FVKESK. The CDR3 loop spans 14 amino acids. CDR3: CASSQDPPPTQVHF.

The CDR3 sequence: CATSRQRDGYTF. The chain carries TRBV15 and TRBJ1-2. Germline CDR1 LNHNV, CDR2 YYDKDF (reference sequence). The CDR3 is 12 residues long.

V usage is TRBV13 and J usage is TRBJ2-7. Germline CDR1 is PRHDT and CDR2 is FYEKMQ (reference sequence). The CDR3 totals 14 residues. This CDR3 reads CASSLNTGSYEQYF.

V usage is TRBV7-8 and J usage is TRBJ2-7; TCRdb's D call of TRBD2 is untestable without DNA. Germline CDR1 and CDR2: SGHVS and FQNEAQ. The CDR3 consists of 14 residues. This CDR3 is CASSLGTSSYEQYF.

The rearrangement uses TRBV29-1 and TRBJ2-1; TCRdb reports TRBD2, a call that lacks DNA to check it against. This CDR3 comprises 14 residues. Germline assignment: CDR1 SQVTM and CDR2 ANQGSEA. CDR3 in amino acids: CSVVGLAGALEQFF.

V gene TRBV7-2 combines with J gene TRBJ2-5; lacking DNA, the TRBD1 call made by TCRdb goes unchecked. The CDR3 spans 14 residues. Germline V gene data show CDR1 as SGHTA and CDR2 as FQGNSA. The CDR3 protein is CASSLGTSGETQYF. The full variable domain, rest sourced from reference TRBV7-2 and TRBJ2-5, is GAGVSQSPSNKVTEKGKDVELRCDPISGHTALYWYRQSLGQGLEFLIYFQGNSAPDKSGLPSDRFSAERTGGSVSTLTIQRTQQEDSAVYLCASSLGTSGETQYFGPGTRLLVL.

The CDR3 loop is CSVRLAGEERKTQYF. The J gene is TRBJ2-5, the V gene TRBV29-1; TCRdb names TRBD2, which stays unverified in the absence of DNA. There are 15 residues in the CDR3. Germline-derived CDR1 and CDR2 are SQVTM and ANQGSEA.

V gene TRBV29-1 combines with J gene TRBJ2-1. The CDR3 contains 11 residues. CDR1 and CDR2 (germline): SQVTM, ANQGSEA. Here the CDR3 reads CSVEYVDEQFF.

The chain joins TRBV7-6 to TRBJ2-1. CDR1 and CDR2 (germline): SGHVS, FNYEAQ. The CDR3 runs 19 residues. CDR3 protein: CASSLRLAVVDQINHEQFF.

The chain recombines TRBV6-6 with TRBJ1-1. In germline, CDR1 is MNHNY, CDR2 SVGAGI (reference sequence). The CDR3 extends over 12 amino acids. This CDR3 is CASREIGVEAFF.